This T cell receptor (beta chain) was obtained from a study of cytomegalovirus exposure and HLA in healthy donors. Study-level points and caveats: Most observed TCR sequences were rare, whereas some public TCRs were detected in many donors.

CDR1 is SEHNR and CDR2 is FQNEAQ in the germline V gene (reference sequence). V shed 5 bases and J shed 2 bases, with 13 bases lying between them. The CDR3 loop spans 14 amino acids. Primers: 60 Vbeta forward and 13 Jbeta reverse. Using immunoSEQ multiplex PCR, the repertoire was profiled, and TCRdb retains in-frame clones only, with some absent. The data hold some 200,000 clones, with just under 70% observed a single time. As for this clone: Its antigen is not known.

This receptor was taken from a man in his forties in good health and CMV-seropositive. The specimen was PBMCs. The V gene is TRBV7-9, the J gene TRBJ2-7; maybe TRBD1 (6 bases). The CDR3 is CASSLWDTTYEQYF. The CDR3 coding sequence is TGTGCCAGCAGCCTATGGGACACCACCTACGAGCAGTACTTC.